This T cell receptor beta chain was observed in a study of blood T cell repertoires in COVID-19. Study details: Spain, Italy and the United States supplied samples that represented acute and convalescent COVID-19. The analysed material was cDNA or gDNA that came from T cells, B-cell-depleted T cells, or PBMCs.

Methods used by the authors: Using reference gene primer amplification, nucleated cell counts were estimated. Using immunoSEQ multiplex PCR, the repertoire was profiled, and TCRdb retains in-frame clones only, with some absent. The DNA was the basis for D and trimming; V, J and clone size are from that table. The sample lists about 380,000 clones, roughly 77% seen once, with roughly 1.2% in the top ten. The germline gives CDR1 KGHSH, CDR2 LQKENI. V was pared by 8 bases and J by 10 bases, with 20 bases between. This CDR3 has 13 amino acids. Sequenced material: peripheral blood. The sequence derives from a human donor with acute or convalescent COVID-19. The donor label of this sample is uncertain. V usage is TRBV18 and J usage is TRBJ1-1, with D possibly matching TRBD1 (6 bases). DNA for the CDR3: TGTGCCAGCGAAGACAGGAGTCAATTTGGAGCTTTCTTT. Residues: CASEDRSQFGAFF.